This TCR beta chain emerged from a study of T-cell reconstitution after alpha-beta-depleted transplantation in children. V shed 7 bases, J shed 5 bases, and the junction held 9 bases outside the gene matches. This CDR3 is 15 amino acids long. From germline, CDR1 is SQVTM and CDR2 ANQGSEA. Preparing the TCRbeta library involved the use of unique molecular identifiers. TCRdb redid the calling of the PCR reads with MiXCR, one entry per CDR3 protein. The sample holds some 590,000 distinct CDR3 sequences, approximately 10% seen once. The genes are TRBV29-1 and TRBJ2-1; TRBD2 matches 12 bases. The sample here was PBMCs from the stem cell graft donor, taken from the stem cell graft. The receptor was derived from a human donor who donated a stem cell graft to a child with acute myeloid leukemia. CDR3 region: CSGGTSGRSNNEQFF. DNA for the CDR3: TGCAGCGGCGGAACTAGCGGGAGGTCGAACAATGAGCAGTTCTTC.